This paragraph covers one T cell receptor (beta chain) sequence. Germline CDR1 reads MDHEN; CDR2 reads SYDVKM. V gave up 5 bases and J gave up 4 bases; unmatched junction bases: 0. This CDR3 is built from 12 residues. The source of the sample is a study of blood T cell repertoires in COVID-19. Study information: The United States, Italy and Spain provided the acute and convalescent COVID-19 samples. PBMCs, B-cell-depleted T cells, or T cells provided the cDNA or gDNA that made up the material.

Per the original data handling: From reference gene primer amplification, estimates of nucleated cell counts were derived. Generated by immunoSEQ multiplex PCR, the TCRdb table keeps only in-frame clones and is missing some. That table gives V, J and clone size, and the DNA gave D and trimming. The sample lists 250,000 to 300,000 clones, around 86% occurring once. The sequenced sample consisted of peripheral blood. The clonotype originates from a man younger than 35 with active or convalescent COVID-19. V gene TRBV28 combines with J gene TRBJ1-1; 8 bases match TRBD1. The CDR3 protein is CASSDRGTEAFF. CDR3 DNA: TGTGCCAGCAGTGACAGGGGCACTGAAGCTTTCTTT.